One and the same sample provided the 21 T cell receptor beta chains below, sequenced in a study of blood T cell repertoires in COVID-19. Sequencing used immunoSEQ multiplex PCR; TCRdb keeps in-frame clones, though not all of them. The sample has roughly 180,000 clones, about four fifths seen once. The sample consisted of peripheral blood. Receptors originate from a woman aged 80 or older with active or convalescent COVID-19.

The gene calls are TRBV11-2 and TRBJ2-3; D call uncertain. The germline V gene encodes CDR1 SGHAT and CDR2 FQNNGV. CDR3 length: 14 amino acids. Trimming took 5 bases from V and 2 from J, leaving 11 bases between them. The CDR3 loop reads CASSTRVSTDTQYF. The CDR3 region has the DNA TGTGCCAGCAGCACCCGGGTCTCCACAGATACGCAGTATTTT.

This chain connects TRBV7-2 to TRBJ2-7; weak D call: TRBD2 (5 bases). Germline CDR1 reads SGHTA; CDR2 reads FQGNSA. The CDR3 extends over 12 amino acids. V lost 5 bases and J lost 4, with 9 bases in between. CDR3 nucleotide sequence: TGTGCCAGCAGCCTTACTAGGTACGAGCAGTACTTC. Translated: CASSLTRYEQYF.

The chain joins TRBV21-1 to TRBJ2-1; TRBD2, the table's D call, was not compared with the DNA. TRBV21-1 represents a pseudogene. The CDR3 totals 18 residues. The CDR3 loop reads CASSKTGGSPFSYNEQFF. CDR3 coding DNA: TGTGCCAGCAGCAAAACGGGAGGGAGCCCCTTCTCCTACAATGAGCAGTTCTTC.

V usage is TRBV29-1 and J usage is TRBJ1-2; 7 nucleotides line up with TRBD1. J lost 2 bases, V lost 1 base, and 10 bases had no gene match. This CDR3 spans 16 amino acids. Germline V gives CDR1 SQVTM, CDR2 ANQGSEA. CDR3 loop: CSVEGPSTGPNYGYTF. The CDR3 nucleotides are TGCAGCGTTGAAGGTCCCTCGACAGGGCCCAACTATGGCTACACCTTC.

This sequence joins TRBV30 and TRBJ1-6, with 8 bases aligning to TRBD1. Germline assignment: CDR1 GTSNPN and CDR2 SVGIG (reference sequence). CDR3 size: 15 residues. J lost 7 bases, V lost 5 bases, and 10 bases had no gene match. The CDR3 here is CAWVLLTGDNSPLHF. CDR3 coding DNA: TGTGCCTGGGTTCTCCTGACAGGGGACAATTCACCCCTCCACTTT.

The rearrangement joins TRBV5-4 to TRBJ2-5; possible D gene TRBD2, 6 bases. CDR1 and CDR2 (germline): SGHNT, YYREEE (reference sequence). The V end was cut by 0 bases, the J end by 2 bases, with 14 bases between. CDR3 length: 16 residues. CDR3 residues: CASSLEGRLRQETQYF. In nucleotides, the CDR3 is TGTGCCAGCAGCTTGGAAGGGAGGCTCCGTCAAGAGACCCAGTACTTC.

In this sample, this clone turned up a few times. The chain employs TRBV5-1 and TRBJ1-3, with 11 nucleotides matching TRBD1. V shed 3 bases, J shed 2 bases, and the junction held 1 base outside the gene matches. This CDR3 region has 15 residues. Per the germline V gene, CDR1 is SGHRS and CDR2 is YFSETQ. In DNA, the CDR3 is TGCGCCAGCAGCTGGGACAGGGGGACTGGAAACACCATATATTTT. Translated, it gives CASSWDRGTGNTIYF. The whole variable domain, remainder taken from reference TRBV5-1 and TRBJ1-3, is KAGVTQTPRYLIKTRGQQVTLSCSPISGHRSVSWYQQTPGQGLQFLFEYFSETQRNKGNFPGRFSGRQFSNSRSEMNVSTLELGDSALYLCASSWDRGTGNTIYFGEGSWLTVV.

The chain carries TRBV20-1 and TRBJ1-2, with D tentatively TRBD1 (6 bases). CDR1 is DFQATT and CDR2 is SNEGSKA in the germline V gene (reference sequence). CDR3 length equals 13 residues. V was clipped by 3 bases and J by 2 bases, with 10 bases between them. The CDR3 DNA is TGCAGTGCTAGTCCAGGGGTGAACTATGGCTACACCTTC. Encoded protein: CSASPGVNYGYTF.

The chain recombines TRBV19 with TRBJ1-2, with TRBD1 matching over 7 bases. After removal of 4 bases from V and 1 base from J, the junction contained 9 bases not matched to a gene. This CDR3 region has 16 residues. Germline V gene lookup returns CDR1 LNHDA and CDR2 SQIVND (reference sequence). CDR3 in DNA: TGTGCCAGTAGTAACCGGGACAGAGGTATTAACTATGGCTACACCTTC. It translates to CASSNRDRGINYGYTF.

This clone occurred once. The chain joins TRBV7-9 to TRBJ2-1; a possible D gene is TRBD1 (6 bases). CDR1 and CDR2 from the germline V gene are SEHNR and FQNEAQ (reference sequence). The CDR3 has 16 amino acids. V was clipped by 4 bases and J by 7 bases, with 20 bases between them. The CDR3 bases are TGTGCCAGCAGCTACCTTCGAATCGACAGGAGGAATGAGCAGTTCTTC. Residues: CASSYLRIDRRNEQFF.

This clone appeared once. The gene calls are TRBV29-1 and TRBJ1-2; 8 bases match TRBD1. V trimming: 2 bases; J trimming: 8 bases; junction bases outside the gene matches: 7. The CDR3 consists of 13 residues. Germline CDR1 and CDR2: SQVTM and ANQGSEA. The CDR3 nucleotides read TGCAGCGTTGAAACCCAACAGGGGGTAGGCTACACCTTC. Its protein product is CSVETQQGVGYTF.

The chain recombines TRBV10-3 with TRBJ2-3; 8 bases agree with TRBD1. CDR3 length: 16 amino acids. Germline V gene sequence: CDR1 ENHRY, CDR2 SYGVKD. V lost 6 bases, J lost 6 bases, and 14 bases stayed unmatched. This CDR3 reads CAISYDRGHTLDTQYF. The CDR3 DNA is TGTGCCATCAGCTACGACAGGGGCCACACTTTGGATACGCAGTATTTT.

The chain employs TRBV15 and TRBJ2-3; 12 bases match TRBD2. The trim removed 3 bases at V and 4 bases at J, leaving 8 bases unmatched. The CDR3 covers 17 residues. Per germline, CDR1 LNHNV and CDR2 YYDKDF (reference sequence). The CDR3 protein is CATSRGKTSGSSDTQYF. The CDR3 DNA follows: TGTGCCACCAGCAGGGGGAAGACTAGCGGGAGTTCAGATACGCAGTATTTT.

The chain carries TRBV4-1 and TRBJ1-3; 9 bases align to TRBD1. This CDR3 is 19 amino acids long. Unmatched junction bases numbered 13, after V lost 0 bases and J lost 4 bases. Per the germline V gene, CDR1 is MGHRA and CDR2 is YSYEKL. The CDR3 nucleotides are TGCGCCAGCAGCCAAGATTCGGGACAGGGCGTAATCTCCGGAAACACCATATATTTT. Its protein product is CASSQDSGQGVISGNTIYF.

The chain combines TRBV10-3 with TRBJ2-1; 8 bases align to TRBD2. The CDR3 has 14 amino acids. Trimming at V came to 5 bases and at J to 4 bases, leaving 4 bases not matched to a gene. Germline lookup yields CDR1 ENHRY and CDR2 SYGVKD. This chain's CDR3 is CAISRGGRYNEQFF. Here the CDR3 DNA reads TGTGCCATCAGTCGGGGGGGCCGTTACAATGAGCAGTTCTTC.

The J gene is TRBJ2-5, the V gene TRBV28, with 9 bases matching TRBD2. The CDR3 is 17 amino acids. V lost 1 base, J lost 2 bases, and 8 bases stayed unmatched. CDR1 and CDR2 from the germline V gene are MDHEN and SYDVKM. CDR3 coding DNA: TGTGCCAGCAGTTTATTAGGTAGCGGGAGCTCTCAAGAGACCCAGTACTTC. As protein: CASSLLGSGSSQETQYF.

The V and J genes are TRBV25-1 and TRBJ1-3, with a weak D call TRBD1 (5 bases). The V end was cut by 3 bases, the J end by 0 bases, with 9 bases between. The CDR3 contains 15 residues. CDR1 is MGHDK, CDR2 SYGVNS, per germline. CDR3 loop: CASSDDRNSGNTIYF. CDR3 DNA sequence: TGTGCCAGCAGTGATGACAGAAACTCTGGAAACACCATATATTTT.

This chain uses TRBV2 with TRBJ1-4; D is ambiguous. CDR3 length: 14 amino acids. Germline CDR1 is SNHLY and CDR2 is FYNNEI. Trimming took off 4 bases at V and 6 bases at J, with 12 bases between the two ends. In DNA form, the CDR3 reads TGTGCCAGCAGTGTAGGAGGTGCCGATGAAAAACTGTTTTTT. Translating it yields CASSVGGADEKLFF.

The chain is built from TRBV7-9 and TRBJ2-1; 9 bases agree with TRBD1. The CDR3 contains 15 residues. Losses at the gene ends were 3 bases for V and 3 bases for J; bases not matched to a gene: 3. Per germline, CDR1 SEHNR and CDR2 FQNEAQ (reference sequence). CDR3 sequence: CASSFRDRVYNEQFF. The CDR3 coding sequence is TGTGCCAGCAGCTTCCGGGACAGGGTCTACAATGAGCAGTTCTTC. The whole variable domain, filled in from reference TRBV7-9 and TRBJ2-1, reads DTGVSQNPRHKITKRGQNVTFRCDPISEHNRLYWYRQTLGQGPEFLTYFQNEAQLEKSRLLSDRFSAERPKGSFSTLEIQRTEQGDSAMYLCASSFRDRVYNEQFFGPGTRLTVL.

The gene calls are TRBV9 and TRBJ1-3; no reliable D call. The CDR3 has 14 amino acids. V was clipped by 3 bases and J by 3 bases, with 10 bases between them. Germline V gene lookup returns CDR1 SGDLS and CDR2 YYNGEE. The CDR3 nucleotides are TGTGCCAGCAGCGACGGAGGTAATGGAAACACCATATATTTT. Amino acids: CASSDGGNGNTIYF.

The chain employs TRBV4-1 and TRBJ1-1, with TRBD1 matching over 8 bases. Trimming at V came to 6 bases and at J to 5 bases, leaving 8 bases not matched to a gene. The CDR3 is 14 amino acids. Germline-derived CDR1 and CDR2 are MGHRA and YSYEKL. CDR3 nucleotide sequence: TGCGCCAGCAGTCCAGGGGGCGGGGATACTGAAGCTTTCTTT. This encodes CASSPGGGDTEAFF.